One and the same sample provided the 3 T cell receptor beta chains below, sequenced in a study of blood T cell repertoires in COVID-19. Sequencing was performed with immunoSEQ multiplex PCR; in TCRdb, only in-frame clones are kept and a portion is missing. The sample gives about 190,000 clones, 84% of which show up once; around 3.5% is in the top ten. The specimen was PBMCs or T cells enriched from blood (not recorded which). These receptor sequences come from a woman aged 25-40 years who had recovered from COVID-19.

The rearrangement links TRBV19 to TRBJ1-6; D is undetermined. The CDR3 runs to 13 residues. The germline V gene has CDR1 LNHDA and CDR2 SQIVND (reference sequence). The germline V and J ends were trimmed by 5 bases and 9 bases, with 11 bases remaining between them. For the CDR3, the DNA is TGTGCCAGTAGTTTGGGTTCGGGTTCACCCCTCCACTTT. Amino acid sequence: CASSLGSGSPLHF.

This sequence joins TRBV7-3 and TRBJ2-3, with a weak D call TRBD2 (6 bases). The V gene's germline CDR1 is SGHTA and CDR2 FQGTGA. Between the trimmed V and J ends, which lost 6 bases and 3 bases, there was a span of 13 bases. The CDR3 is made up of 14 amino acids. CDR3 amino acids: CASRLAGPTDTQYF. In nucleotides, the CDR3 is TGTGCCAGCAGACTCGCGGGACCAACAGATACGCAGTATTTT.

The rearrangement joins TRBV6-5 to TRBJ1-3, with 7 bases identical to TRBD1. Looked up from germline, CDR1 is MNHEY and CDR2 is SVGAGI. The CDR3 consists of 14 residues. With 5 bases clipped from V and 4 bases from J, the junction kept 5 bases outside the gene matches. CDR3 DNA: TGTGCCAGCAGTCAACAGGGGCAAGGAAACACCATATATTTT. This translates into CASSQQGQGNTIYF.